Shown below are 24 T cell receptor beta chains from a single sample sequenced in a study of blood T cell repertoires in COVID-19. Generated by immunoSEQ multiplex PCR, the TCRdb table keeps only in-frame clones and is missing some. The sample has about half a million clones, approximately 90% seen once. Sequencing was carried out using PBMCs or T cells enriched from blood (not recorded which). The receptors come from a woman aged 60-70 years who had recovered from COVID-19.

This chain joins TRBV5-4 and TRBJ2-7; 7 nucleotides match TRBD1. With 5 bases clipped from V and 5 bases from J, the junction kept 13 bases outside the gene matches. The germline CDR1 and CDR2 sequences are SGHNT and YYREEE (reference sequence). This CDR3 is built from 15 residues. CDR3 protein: CASRVRGGAYDEQYF. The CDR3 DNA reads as TGTGCCAGCAGGGTGAGAGGGGGCGCGTACGACGAGCAGTACTTC. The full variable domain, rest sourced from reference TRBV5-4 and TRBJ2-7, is ETGVTQSPTHLIKTRGQQVTLRCSSQSGHNTVSWYQQALGQGPQFIFQYYREEENGRGNFPPRFSGLQFPNYSSELNVNALELDDSALYLCASRVRGGAYDEQYFGPGTRLTVT.

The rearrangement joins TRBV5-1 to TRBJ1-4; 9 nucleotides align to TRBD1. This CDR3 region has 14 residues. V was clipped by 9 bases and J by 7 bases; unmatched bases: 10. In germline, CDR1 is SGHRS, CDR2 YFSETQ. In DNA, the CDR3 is TGCGCCACGAGAACCGGGACAGGGCCTGAAAAACTGTTTTTT. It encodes CATRTGTGPEKLFF.

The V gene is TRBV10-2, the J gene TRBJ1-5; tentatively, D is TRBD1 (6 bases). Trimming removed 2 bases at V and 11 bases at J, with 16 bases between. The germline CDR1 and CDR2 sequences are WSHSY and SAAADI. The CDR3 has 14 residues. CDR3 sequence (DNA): TGCGCCAGCAGTGAGGAAGACAGGTTCATGTCCCAGCATTTT. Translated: CASSEEDRFMSQHF.

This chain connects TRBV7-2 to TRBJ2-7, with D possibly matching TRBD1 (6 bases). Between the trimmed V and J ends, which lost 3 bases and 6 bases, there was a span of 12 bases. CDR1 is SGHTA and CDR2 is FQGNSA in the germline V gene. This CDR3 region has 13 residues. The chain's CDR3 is CASSFSTGIEQYV. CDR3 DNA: TGTGCCAGCAGCTTCTCGACAGGAATCGAGCAGTACGTC.

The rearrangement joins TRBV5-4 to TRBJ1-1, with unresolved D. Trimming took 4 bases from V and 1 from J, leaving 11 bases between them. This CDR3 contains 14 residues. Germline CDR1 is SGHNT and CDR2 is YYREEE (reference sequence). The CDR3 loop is CASSIPTKNTEAFF. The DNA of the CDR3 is TGTGCCAGCAGCATTCCGACAAAGAACACTGAAGCTTTCTTT.

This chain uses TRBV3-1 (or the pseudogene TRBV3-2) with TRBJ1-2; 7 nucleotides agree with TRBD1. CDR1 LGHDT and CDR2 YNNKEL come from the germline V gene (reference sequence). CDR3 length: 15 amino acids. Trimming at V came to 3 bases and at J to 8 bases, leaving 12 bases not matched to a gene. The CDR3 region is CASSQKGAGGRGYTF. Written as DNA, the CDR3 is TGTGCCAGCAGCCAGAAGGGGGCAGGAGGTAGAGGCTACACCTTC.

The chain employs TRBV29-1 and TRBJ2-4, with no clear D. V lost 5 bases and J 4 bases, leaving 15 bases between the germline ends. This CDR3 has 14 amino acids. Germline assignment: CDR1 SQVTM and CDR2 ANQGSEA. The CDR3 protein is CSVSPGDTKNIQYF. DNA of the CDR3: TGCAGCGTTTCCCCCGGTGACACTAAAAACATTCAGTACTTC.

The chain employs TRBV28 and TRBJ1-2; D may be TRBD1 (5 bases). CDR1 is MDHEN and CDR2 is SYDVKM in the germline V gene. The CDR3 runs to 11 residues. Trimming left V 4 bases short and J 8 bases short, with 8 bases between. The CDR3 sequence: CASSSAGGYTF. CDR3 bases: TGTGCCAGCAGTTCGGCAGGGGGCTACACCTTC.

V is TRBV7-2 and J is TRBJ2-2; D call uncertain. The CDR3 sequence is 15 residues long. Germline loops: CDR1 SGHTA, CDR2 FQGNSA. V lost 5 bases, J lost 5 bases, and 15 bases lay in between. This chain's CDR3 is CASSPSGSVTGELFF. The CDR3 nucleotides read TGTGCCAGCAGCCCGAGTGGCAGCGTAACCGGGGAGCTGTTTTTT.

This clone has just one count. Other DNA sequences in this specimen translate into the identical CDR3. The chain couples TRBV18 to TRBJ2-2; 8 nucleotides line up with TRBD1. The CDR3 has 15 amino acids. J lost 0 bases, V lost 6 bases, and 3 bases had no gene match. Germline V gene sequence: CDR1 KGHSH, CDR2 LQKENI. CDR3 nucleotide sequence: TGTGCCAGCTCCCCAGGGGGCTCGAACACCGGGGAGCTGTTTTTT. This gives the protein CASSPGGSNTGELFF.

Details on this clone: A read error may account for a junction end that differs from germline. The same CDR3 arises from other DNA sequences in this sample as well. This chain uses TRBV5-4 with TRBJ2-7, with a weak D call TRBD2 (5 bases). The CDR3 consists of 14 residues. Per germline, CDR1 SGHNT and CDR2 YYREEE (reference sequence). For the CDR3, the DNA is TGTGCCAGCAGCTCGCAACTAGTCCCCTACGAGCAATACTTC. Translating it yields CASSSQLVPYEQYF.

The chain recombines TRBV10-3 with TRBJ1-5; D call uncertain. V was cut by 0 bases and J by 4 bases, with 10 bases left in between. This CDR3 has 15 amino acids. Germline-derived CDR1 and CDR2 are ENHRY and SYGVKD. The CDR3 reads CAISESIAPNQPQHF. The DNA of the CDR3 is TGTGCCATCAGTGAGTCGATAGCGCCAAATCAGCCCCAGCATTTT.

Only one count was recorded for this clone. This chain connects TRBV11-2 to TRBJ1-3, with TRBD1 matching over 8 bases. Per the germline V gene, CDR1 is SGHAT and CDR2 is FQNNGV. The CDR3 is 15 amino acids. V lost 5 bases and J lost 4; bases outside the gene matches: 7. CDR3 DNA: TGTGCCAGCAGCATCAACAGGGGGTACGGAAACACCATATATTTT. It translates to CASSINRGYGNTIYF.

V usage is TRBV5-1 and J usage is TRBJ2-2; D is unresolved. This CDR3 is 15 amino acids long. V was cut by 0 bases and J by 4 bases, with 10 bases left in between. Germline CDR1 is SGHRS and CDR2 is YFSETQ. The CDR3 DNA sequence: TGCGCCAGCAGCTTGGTTTCCTTATCCACCGGGGAGCTGTTTTTT. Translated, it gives CASSLVSLSTGELFF. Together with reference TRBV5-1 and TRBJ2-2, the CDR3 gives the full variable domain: KAGVTQTPRYLIKTRGQQVTLSCSPISGHRSVSWYQQTPGQGLQFLFEYFSETQRNKGNFPGRFSGRQFSNSRSEMNVSTLELGDSALYLCASSLVSLSTGELFFGEGSRLTVL.

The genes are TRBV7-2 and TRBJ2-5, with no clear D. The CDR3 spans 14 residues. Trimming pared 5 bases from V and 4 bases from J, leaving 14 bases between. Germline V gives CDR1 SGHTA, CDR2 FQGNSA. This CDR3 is CASSPLGPGETQYF. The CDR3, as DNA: TGTGCCAGCAGCCCCTTGGGTCCAGGAGAGACCCAGTACTTC. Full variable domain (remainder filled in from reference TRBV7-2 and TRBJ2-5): GAGVSQSPSNKVTEKGKDVELRCDPISGHTALYWYRQSLGQGLEFLIYFQGNSAPDKSGLPSDRFSAERTGGSVSTLTIQRTQQEDSAVYLCASSPLGPGETQYFGPGTRLLVL.

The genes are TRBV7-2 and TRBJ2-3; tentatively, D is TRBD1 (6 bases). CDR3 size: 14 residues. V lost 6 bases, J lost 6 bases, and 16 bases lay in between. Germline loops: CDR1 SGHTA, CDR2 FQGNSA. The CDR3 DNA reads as TGTGCCAGCAGTTCCGGGACAAAACCTGATACGCAGTATTTT. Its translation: CASSSGTKPDTQYF.

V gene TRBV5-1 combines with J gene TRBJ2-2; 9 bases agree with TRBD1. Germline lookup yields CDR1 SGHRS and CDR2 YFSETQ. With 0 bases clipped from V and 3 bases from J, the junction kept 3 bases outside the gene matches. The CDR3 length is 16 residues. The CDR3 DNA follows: TGCGCCAGCAGCTTGGGGACAGGGGTCGACACCGGGGAGCTGTTTTTT. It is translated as CASSLGTGVDTGELFF.

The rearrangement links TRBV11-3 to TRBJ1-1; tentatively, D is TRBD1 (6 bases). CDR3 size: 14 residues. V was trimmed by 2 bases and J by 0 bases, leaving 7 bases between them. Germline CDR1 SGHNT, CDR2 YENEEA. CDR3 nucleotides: TGTGCCAGCAGCTTACAGGGGATGAACACTGAAGCTTTCTTT. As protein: CASSLQGMNTEAFF.

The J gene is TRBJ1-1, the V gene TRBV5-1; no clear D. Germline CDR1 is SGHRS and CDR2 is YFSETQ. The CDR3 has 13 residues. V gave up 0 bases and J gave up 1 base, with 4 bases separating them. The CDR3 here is CASSLVWNTEAFF. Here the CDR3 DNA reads TGCGCCAGCAGCTTGGTCTGGAACACTGAAGCTTTCTTT. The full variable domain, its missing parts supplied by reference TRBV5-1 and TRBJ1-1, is KAGVTQTPRYLIKTRGQQVTLSCSPISGHRSVSWYQQTPGQGLQFLFEYFSETQRNKGNFPGRFSGRQFSNSRSEMNVSTLELGDSALYLCASSLVWNTEAFFGQGTRLTVV.

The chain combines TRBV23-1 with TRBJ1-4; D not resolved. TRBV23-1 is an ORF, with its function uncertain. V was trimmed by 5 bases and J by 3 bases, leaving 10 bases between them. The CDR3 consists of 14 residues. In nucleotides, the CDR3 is TGCGCCAGCAGTGTAATAGAGGCTAATGAAAAACTGTTTTTT. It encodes CASSVIEANEKLFF.

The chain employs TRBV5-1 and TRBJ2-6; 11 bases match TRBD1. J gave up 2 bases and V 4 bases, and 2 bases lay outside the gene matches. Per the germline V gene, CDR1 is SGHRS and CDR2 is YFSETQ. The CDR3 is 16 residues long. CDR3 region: CASSRTGGAGANVLTF. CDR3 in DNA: TGCGCCAGCAGCCGGACAGGGGGCGCTGGGGCCAACGTCCTGACTTTC. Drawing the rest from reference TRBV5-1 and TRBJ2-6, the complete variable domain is KAGVTQTPRYLIKTRGQQVTLSCSPISGHRSVSWYQQTPGQGLQFLFEYFSETQRNKGNFPGRFSGRQFSNSRSEMNVSTLELGDSALYLCASSRTGGAGANVLTFGAGSRLTVL.

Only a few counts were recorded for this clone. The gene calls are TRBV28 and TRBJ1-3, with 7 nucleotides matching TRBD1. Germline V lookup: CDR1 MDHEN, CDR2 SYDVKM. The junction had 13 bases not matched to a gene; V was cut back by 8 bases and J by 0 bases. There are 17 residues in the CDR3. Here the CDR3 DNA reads TGTGCCAGCTATACGCGGGACAGAGAAAACTCTGGAAACACCATATATTTT. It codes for CASYTRDRENSGNTIYF.

The CDR3 sequence: CASSYRDMSSYGYTF. The DNA for the CDR3 is TGTGCCAGCAGTTACCGGGACATGAGTTCCTATGGCTACACCTTC. The chain has TRBV6-5 and TRBJ1-2; D might be TRBD1 (6 bases). Germline V gene data show CDR1 as MNHEY and CDR2 as SVGAGI. The CDR3 extends over 15 amino acids. V was shortened by 2 bases and J by 4 bases, with 14 bases between the two germline ends.

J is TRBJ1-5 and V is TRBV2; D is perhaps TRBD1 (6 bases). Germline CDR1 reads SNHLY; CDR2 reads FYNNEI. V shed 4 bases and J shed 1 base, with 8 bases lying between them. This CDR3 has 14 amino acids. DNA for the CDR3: TGTGCCAGCAGTGGAGGGACAAGCAATCAGCCCCAGCATTTT. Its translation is CASSGGTSNQPQHF.